The T cell receptor beta chain under discussion was sequenced for a study of T cell responses to AZD1222 COVID-19 vaccine. General study results and limits: The donors showed a predominance of white British ancestry and of females, with possible underestimation of clonal diversity. Spike-wide coverage was observed for vaccine-associated CD4 TCRs, with dominant responses at 160-218 and 743-854.

Sequenced by immunoSEQ multiplex PCR; TCRdb stores in-frame clones only, minus some. The data show some 150,000 clones, with about 90% seen just once and around 5.4% held by the top ten. Remarks on this clone: Antigen unknown.

CDR1 is GTSNPN and CDR2 is SVGIG in the germline V gene (reference sequence). After removal of 7 bases from V and 0 bases from J, the junction contained 6 bases not matched to a gene. The CDR3 is 15 residues long. This receptor was taken from an adult in good health. The V call is TRBV30, the J call TRBJ1-1, with 12 bases fitting TRBD1. Sequenced material: peripheral blood, taken on day 0 of AZD1222 vaccination. In DNA, the CDR3 is TGTGCCTACACGGGGACAGGGGGCCTGAACACTGAAGCTTTCTTT. This encodes CAYTGTGGLNTEAFF.